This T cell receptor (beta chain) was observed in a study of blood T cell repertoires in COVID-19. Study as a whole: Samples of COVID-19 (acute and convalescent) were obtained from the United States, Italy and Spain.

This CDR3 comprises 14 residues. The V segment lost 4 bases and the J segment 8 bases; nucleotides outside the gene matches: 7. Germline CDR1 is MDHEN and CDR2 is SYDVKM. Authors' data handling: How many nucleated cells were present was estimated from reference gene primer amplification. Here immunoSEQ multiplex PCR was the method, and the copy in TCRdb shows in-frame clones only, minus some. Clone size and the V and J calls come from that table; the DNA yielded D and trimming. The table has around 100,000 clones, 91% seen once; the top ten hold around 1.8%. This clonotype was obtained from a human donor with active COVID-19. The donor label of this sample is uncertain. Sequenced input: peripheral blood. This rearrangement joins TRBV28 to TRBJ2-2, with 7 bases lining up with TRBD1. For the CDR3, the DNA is TGTGCCAGCAGTTCTCCAGACAGGGCAGGGGAGCTGTTTTTT. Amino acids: CASSSPDRAGELFF. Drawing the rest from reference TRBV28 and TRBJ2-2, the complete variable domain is DVKVTQSSRYLVKRTGEKVFLECVQDMDHENMFWYRQDPGLGLRLIYFSYDVKMKEKGDIPEGYSVSREKKERFSLILESASTNQTSMYLCASSSPDRAGELFFGEGSRLTVL.